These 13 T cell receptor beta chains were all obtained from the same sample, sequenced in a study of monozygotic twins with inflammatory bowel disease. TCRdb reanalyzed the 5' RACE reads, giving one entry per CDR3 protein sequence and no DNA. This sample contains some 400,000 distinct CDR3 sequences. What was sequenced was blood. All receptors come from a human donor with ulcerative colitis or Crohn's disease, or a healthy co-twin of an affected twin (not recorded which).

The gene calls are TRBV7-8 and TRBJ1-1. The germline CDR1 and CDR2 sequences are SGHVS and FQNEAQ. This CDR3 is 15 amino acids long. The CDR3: CASSKLGGGITEAFF. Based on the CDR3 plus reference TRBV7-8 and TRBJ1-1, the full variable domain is GAGVSQSPRYKVAKRGQDVALRCDPISGHVSLFWYQQALGQGPEFLTYFQNEAQLDKSGLPSDRFFAERPEGSVSTLKIQRTQQEDSAVYLCASSKLGGGITEAFFGQGTRLTVV.

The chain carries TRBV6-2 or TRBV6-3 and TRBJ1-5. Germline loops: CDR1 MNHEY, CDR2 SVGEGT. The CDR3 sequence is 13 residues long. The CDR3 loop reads CASSYKKDQPQHF.

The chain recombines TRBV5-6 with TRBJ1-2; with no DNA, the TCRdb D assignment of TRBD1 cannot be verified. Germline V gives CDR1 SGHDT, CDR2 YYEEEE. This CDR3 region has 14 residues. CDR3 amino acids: CASSLRPGARGYTF.

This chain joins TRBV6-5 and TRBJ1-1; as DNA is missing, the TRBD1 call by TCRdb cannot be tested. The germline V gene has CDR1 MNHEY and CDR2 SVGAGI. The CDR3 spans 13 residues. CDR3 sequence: CASSPGINTEAFF.

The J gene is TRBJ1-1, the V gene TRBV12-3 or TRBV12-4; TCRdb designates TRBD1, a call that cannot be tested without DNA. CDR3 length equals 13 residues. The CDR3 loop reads CASSLRQYTEAFF.

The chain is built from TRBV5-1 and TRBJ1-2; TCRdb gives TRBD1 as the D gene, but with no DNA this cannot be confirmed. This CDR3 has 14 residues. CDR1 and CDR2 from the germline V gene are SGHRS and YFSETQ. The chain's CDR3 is CASSTMDGTYGYTF.

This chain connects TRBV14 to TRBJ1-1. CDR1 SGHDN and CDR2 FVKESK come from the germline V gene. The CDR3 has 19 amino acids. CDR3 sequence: CASSQEGLWEARMNTEAFF.

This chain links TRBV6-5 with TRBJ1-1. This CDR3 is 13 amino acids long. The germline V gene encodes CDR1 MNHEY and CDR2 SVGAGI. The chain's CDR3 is CASWTAMNTEAFF.

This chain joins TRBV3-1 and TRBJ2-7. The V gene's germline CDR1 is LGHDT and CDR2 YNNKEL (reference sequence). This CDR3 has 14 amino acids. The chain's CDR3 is CASAWGFGNYEQYF.

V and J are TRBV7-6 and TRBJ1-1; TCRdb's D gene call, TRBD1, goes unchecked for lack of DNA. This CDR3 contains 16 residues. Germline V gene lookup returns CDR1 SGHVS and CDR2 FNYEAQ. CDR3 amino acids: CASSLDAGQGDTEAFF.

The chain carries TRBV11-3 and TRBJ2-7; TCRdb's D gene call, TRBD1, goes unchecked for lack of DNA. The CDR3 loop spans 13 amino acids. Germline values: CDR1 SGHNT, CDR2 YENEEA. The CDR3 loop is CASSLAGVKEQYF.

The CDR3 sequence is CASSSSGSLRELFF. The V gene is TRBV11-2, the J gene TRBJ2-2; the D call from TCRdb, TRBD2, cannot be confirmed without DNA. The CDR3 runs to 14 residues. Germline values: CDR1 SGHAT, CDR2 FQNNGV.

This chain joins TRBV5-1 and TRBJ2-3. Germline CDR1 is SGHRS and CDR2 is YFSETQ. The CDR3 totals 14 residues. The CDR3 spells CASSLAGREDTQYF.